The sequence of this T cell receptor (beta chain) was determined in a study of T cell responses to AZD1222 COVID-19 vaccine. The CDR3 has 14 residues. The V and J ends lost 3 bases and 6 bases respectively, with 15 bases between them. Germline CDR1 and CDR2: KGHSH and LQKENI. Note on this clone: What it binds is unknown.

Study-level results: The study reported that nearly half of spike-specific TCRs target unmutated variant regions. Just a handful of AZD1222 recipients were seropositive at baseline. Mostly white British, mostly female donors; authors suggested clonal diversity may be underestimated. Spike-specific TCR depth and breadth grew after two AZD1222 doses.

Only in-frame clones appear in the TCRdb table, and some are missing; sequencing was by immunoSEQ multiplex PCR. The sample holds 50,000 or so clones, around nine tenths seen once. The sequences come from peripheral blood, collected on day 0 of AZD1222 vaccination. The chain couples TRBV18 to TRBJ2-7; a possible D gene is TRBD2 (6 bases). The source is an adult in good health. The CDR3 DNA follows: TGTGCCAGCTCACCGGGAGGCCAACCGCTCGAGCAGTACTTC. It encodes CASSPGGQPLEQYF. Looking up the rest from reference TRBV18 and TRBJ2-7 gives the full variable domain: NAGVMQNPRHLVRRRGQEARLRCSPMKGHSHVYWYRQLPEEGLKFMVYLQKENIIDESGMPKERFSAEFPKEGPSILRIQQVVRGDSAAYFCASSPGGQPLEQYFGPGTRLTVT.